What follows is one T cell receptor (beta chain) and its context. No antigen is known for it. Base-call qualities are not available, and no considerably larger clone is one nucleotide away. Whole blood was collected in K2EDTA tubes by collaborating institutions according to the institutions' own protocols. For TCRbeta analysis, collaborators shipped samples in one of three forms: frozen whole blood, isolated PBMCs, or DNA extracted from either of those sample types. This entry belongs to a study of blood T cell repertoires in COVID-19 (dated by TCRdb to the early 2020s). At the level of the whole study: Samples from collaborators originated in the United States, Italy and Spain and spanned both the acute and convalescent phases of COVID-19. The prospective study material was composed of cDNA or gDNA derived from T cells, B-cell-depleted T cells, or PBMCs. Samples came from the ongoing ImmuneRACE study (first 160 participants) plus 1,254 subjects from 6 global collaborators. The sample metadata nearly always contained a de-identified subject ID, COVID-19 status, age in years and sex. The dataset comprised deeply sampled blood TCRbeta repertoires from subjects exposed to, actively infected with, or recovered from COVID-19. The repertoires were released in a freely available public database meant as a resource for research on the immune response to SARS-CoV-2. Where available, HLA class I and class II types were taken from metadata supplied by the sample provider and were not determined by assay-based typing.

General study outcomes and caveats: How much clinical and demographic metadata was included differed by source and by participant, and the metadata was provided uncurated.

The immunoSEQ Assay, a bias-controlled multiplex PCR, was used to amplify TCRbeta CDR3 regions from genomic DNA. Processing in the source paper ran as follows. Nucleated cell counts per sample were estimated from amplification of reference gene primers within the assay. To quantify the absolute abundance of each unique TCRbeta CDR3 rearrangement, sequence reads were collapsed and filtered. For each sample, productive Simpson clonality was calculated as the square root of Simpson's diversity index across productive rearrangements. TCRdb mirrors the immuneACCESS table, restricted to in-frame sequences. Some clones are absent from its copies; in checked studies, under half trace to an unresolved V gene, and the reason for the others is unknown. V, J and clone size were drawn from that table, and D and trimming were deduced from the DNA. This sample is represented by about 250,000 clones; roughly 85% of them were singletons. The ten largest make up more than 4.5% of the sample.

The germline V gene (reference sequence) specifies LNHDA as CDR1 and SQIVND as CDR2. From the cysteine through the phenylalanine, the CDR3 covers 15 amino acids. Just the 45-base CDR3 DNA is kept, in frame starting at base 1. V loses 4 bases, J loses 4 bases, and the germline ends lie 11 bases apart. The rearranged chain carries TRBV19 and TRBJ2-6, with an unclear D gene assignment. Sequencing used peripheral blood. The sequence derives from a man aged 45-60 years with active or convalescent COVID-19. The bases are TGTGCCAGTAGTAGGGCCTCCCAAGGGGCCAACGTCCTGACTTTC. Translated, this is CASSRASQGANVLTF.